This TCR beta chain stems from a study of T cells after yellow fever vaccination (dated by TCRdb to about 2019). A note on the overall study: The SMART-Seq v4 Ultra Low Input RNA kit was used to prepare libraries from fractions with low cell numbers. To track T-cell clones before and after primary and booster YFV17D yellow fever vaccination, bulk TCR alpha and beta repertoires were sequenced longitudinally. Two healthy male donors, one aged 18 to 29 and one aged 30 to 39 years, were included in the cohort. Blood was collected at multiple timepoints before and after primary and secondary immunization, and bulk PBMC replicates and cell subsets were isolated.

Only a few counts were recorded for this clonotype. What this receptor recognizes is not known. No base quality values were provided; no much bigger clone lies one nucleotide off. According to the study, the label for this sample's treatment or condition signals: live attenuated yellow fever vaccine strain. At every blood-draw timepoint, two biological replicates of bulk PBMCs were collected. A standard Ficoll-Paque protocol was used to isolate PBMCs from peripheral blood. TriZol was used to extract RNA from bulk PBMCs, CD4 and CD8 fractions, and dextramer-positive and dextramer-negative fractions. Synthesis of TCR cDNA relied on 5'RACE template switching, a step that introduced a universal primer site along with unique molecular identifiers. Priming of cDNA synthesis was performed from both the TCR alpha and TCR beta constant segments. Two PCR steps were used to amplify libraries, with sample barcodes and sequencing adapters being added in the second step. Sequencing of libraries was performed on Illumina HiSeq 2500 (2x100 bp) or NovaSeq (2x150 bp). From the authors' description of their analysis: MIGEC was used to demultiplex reads and collapse the reads into UMI consensus sequences, and MiXCR was used for V(D)J alignment. Clonotypes responding to the vaccine were identified with edgeR on replicate PBMC samples, with the criteria of FDR below 0.01 and a log2 fold change above 5 up to day 15. Each bulk clonotype received a CD4 or CD8 identity based on whether the sequenced CD4 or CD8 repertoire contained that clonotype at higher abundance. Through fastp at Q25 and MiXCR, TCRdb rebuilt clones from the public reads, retaining in-frame beta chains. Every distinct CDR3 protein forms one entry, paired with its most common genes and DNA. For this entry, the V and J calls and clone size follow TCRdb and not the study's own pipeline. The sample table records 500,000 to 650,000 distinct CDR3 sequences; about a sixth of these occur just once. The ten largest make up approximately 15% of the sample.

Based on the germline V gene, the CDR1 and CDR2 sequences are MNHNS and SASEGT. The V end loses 6 bases and the J end loses 0 bases, and a stretch of 11 bases separates them. The CDR3, from cysteine to phenylalanine, totals 14 residues. This entry keeps only the CDR3 DNA: 42 bases, framed from base 1. The investigation overall reported the following: Computational filtering was required because FACS-sorted repertoires could contain abundant contaminating clonotypes from the bulk population. The secondary T-cell response was found to be weaker but faster than the primary response, with a peak reached on day 5 rather than on day 15. Because the study included only two donors, the extent to which the findings can be generalized is limited. A small share of clonotypes was detected in both CD4 and CD8 compartments, with the overlap likely arising from convergent recombination. Most clones expanded after primary vaccination were re-detected after the booster (96% of CD4 and around 88% of CD8), suggesting broad memory maintenance.

The sequencing used PBMCs, collected more than 4 days after the first yellow fever vaccination. The clonotype comes from a man between 18 and 35 years old who received the YFV17D yellow fever vaccine. The V and J genes are TRBV6-1 and TRBJ1-1; matching of 6 bases hints at TRBD1 as the D gene. Here the CDR3 is given as CASSPGAVNTEAFF. Read as DNA, the sequence is TGTGCCAGCAGCCCAGGGGCGGTGAACACTGAAGCTTTCTTT.